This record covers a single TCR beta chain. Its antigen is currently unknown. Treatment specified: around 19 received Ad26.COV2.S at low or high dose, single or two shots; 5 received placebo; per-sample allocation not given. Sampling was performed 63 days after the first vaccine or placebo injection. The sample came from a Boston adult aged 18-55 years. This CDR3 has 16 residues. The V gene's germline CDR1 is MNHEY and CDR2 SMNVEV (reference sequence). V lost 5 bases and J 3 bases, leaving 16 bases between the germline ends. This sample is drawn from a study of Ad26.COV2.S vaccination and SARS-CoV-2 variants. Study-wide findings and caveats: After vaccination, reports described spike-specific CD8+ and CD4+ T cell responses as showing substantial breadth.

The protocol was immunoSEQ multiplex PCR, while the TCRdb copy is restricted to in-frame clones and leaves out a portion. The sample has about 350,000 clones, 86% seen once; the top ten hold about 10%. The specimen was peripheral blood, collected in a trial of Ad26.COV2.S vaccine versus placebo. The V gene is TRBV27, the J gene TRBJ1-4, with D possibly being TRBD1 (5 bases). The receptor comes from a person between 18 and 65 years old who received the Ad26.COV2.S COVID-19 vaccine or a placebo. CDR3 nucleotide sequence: TGTGCCAGCAGTCCCCGGTCGGGGCCGTCTAATGAAAAACTGTTTTTT. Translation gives CASSPRSGPSNEKLFF.